There are many counts of the clone carrying this TCR beta chain. The data belong to a study of blood T cell repertoires in COVID-19. Across the study: Sources were T cells, B-cell-depleted T cells, or PBMCs; the material itself was cDNA or gDNA.

Participant age was about 18 to 89 years, and participants resided in 20 to 30 US areas. The germline V and J ends were trimmed by 4 bases and 0 bases, with 21 bases remaining between them. Germline V CDR1 and CDR2: SEHNR, FQNEAQ (reference sequence). The CDR3 length is 19 residues. In the original workflow: From reference gene primer amplification, estimates of nucleated cell counts were derived. Only in-frame clones appear in the TCRdb table, and some are missing; sequencing was by immunoSEQ multiplex PCR. That table furnishes V, J and clone size, whereas the DNA furnished D and trimming. This table holds about 320,000 clones, 85% found once.

This sequence originates from a woman in her twenties or thirties who had been exposed to COVID-19. Sequencing was performed on PBMCs or T cells enriched from blood (not recorded which). The chain links TRBV7-9 to TRBJ2-2, with a tentative D call TRBD2 (6 bases). CDR3 amino acids: CASSSSRLGEATNTGELFF. The CDR3 region has the DNA TGTGCCAGCAGCTCCTCGAGGCTAGGGGAGGCAACGAACACCGGGGAGCTGTTTTTT.